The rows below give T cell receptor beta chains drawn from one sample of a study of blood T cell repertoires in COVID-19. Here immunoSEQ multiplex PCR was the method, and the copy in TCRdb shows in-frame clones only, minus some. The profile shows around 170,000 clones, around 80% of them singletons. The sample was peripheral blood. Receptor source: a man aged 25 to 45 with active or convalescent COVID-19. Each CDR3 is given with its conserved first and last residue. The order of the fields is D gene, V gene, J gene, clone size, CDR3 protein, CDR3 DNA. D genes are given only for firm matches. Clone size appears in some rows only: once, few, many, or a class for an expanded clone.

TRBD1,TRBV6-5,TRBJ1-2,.,CASSYEGQGPYGYTF,TGTGCCAGCAGTTACGAGGGACAGGGACCCTATGGCTACACCTTC
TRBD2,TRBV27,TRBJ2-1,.,CASSASAGETHEQFF,TGTGCCAGCAGTGCCTCTGCGGGAGAAACCCATGAGCAGTTCTTC
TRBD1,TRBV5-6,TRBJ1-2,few,CASSRGGSYGYTF,TGTGCCAGCAGCCGAGGGGGCTCGTATGGCTACACCTTC
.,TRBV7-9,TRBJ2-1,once,CASSPRGSSSSYNEQFF,TGTGCCAGCAGCCCCCGAGGGAGTAGCAGCTCCTACAATGAGCAGTTCTTC
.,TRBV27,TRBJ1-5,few,CASSLSIRGNQPQHF,TGTGCCAGCAGTTTATCAATACGCGGCAATCAGCCCCAGCATTTT
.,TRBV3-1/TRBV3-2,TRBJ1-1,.,CASSQYDMNTEAFF,TGTGCCAGCAGCCAGTACGACATGAACACTGAAGCTTTCTTT
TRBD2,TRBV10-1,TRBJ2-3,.,CASSGTSGSRTDTQYF,TGCGCCAGCAGTGGGACTAGCGGGAGCAGGACAGATACGCAGTATTTT
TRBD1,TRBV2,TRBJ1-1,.,CASSDAGGIFTEAFF,TGTGCCAGCAGTGACGCAGGGGGCATTTTCACTGAAGCTTTCTTT
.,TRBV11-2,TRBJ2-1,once,CASSLGGSYNEQFF,TGTGCCAGCAGCTTAGGCGGGTCCTACAATGAGCAGTTCTTC
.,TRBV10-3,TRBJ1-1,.,CAISLTGMNTEAFF,TGTGCCATCAGCCTGACAGGCATGAACACTGAAGCTTTCTTT
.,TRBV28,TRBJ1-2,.,CAGKGVGVTHGYTF,TGTGCCGGGAAGGGGGTAGGGGTAACCCATGGCTACACCTTC
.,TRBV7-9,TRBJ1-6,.,CASSPRQGNSPLHF,TGTGCCAGCAGCCCCCGGCAGGGGAATTCACCCCTCCACTTT
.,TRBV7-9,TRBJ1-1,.,CASSENPPGEAFF,TGTGCCAGCAGCGAGAATCCACCGGGGGAAGCTTTCTTT
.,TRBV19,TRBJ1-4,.,CASGPPLQGEKLFF,TGTGCCAGCGGTCCCCCGCTTCAGGGGGAAAAACTGTTTTTT
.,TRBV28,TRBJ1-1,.,CASSPPTNTEAFF,TGTGCCAGCAGCCCACCTACGAACACTGAAGCTTTCTTT
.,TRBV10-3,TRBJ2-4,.,CAISEQKRTALAKNIQYF,TGTGCCATCAGTGAGCAGAAGCGGACAGCACTAGCCAAAAACATTCAGTACTTC
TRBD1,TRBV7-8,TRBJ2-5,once,CASSSGQGSWETQYF,TGTGCCAGCAGCTCCGGACAGGGGAGTTGGGAGACCCAGTACTTC
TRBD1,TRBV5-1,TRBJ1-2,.,CASSNPGQGGYTF,TGCGCCAGCAGCAACCCGGGACAGGGAGGCTACACCTTC
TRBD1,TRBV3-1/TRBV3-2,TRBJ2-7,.,CASSQELGQDTYEQYF,TGTGCCAGCAGCCAAGAACTTGGACAGGATACTTACGAGCAGTACTTC
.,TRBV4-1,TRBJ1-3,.,CASSQEWSSGNTIYF,TGCGCCAGCAGCCAAGAATGGAGCTCTGGAAACACCATATATTTT
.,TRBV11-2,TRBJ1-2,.,CASTDFRDNYGYTF,TGTGCCAGCACCGATTTCAGGGATAACTATGGCTACACCTTC
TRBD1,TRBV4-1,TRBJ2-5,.,CASSQSGQGGETQYF,TGCGCCAGCAGCCAGTCGGGACAGGGAGGAGAGACCCAGTACTTC
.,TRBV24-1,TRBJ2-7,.,CATAGGETYEQYF,TGTGCCACTGCCGGGGGAGAGACCTACGAGCAGTACTTC
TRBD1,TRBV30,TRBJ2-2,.,CAWSVARDRTFGGELFF,TGTGCCTGGAGTGTAGCCCGGGACAGGACTTTTGGAGGGGAGCTGTTTTTT
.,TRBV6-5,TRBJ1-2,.,CASSSYRVYGYTF,TGTGCCAGCAGTTCCTACAGGGTCTATGGCTACACCTTC
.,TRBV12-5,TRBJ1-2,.,CASGPPGGHGYTF,TGTGCTAGTGGTCCCCCCGGAGGCCATGGCTACACCTTC
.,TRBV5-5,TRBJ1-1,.,CASSLSGAAVAFF,TGTGCCAGCAGCTTGTCTGGGGCAGCTGTGGCTTTCTTT
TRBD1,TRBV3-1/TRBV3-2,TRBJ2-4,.,CASSHQTGTGAKNIQYF,TGTGCCAGCAGCCATCAAACCGGGACAGGTGCCAAAAACATTCAGTACTTC
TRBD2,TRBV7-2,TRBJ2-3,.,CASSLDSGRTDTQYF,TGTGCCAGCAGCTTAGATAGCGGGAGAACAGATACGCAGTATTTT
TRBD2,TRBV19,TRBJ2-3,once,CASSLTSGRARDTQYF,TGTGCCAGTAGTCTCACTAGCGGGAGGGCCCGGGATACGCAGTATTTT
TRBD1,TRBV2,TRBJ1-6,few,CASGDREDSPLHF,TGTGCCAGCGGGGACAGGGAAGACTCACCCCTCCACTTT
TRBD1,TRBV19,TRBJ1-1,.,CASTLGQGEAFF,TGTGCCAGTACCCTGGGACAGGGGGAAGCTTTCTTT
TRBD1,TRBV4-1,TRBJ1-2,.,CASSQEEGQSYTF,TGCGCCAGCAGCCAAGAAGAGGGACAGAGTTACACCTTC
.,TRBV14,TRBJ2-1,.,CASSQGGGVEQFF,TGTGCCAGCAGCCAAGGTGGCGGGGTTGAGCAGTTCTTC
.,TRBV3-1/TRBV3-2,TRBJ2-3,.,CASSPRQRSTDTQYF,TGTGCCAGCAGCCCACGACAGCGAAGCACAGATACGCAGTATTTT
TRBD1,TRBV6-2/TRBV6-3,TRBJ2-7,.,CASSYDTGGNEQYF,TGTGCCAGCAGTTACGACACAGGGGGCAATGAGCAGTACTTC
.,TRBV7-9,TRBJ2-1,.,CASGRVDSYNEQFF,TGTGCCAGCGGGAGGGTGGACAGCTACAATGAGCAGTTCTTC
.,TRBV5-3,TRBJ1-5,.,CARSLPGLEPQHF,TGTGCCAGAAGCTTGCCAGGGCTTGAGCCCCAGCATTTT
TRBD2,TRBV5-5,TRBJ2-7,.,CASSWGSRVGTSTNEQYF,TGTGCCAGCAGCTGGGGGTCCAGGGTAGGGACTAGCACCAACGAGCAGTACTTC
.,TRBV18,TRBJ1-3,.,CASSPTERNTIYF,TGTGCCAGCTCACCTACGGAGAGGAACACCATATATTTT
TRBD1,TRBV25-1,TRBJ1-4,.,CASTGTGGILFEKLFF,TGTGCCAGCACGGGGACAGGGGGCATTTTATTTGAAAAACTGTTTTTT
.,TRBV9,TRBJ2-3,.,CASSVLVQDTQYF,TGTGCCAGCAGCGTCCTAGTACAAGATACGCAGTATTTT
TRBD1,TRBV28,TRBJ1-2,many,CATTGGSSYGYTF,TGTGCCACCACAGGGGGCAGTAGCTATGGCTACACCTTC
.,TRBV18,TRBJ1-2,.,CASSPRQDDNYGYTF,TGTGCCAGCTCACCCCGACAGGACGACAACTATGGCTACACCTTC
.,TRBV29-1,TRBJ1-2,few,CSVARGNHGYTF,TGCAGCGTTGCTAGGGGGAATCATGGCTACACCTTC
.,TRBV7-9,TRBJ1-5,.,CASSLDEGLGQPQHF,TGTGCCAGCAGCTTAGATGAGGGTTTGGGTCAGCCCCAGCATTTT
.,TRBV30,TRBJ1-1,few,CAWSRSNTEAFF,TGTGCCTGGAGTCGTTCGAACACTGAAGCTTTCTTT
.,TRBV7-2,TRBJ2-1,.,CASSKEAGSYNEQFF,TGTGCCAGCAGCAAAGAGGCGGGCTCCTACAATGAGCAGTTCTTC
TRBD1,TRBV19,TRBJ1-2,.,CASSPGTGGRRNYGYTF,TGTGCCAGTAGTCCCGGGACAGGGGGCCGTCGTAACTATGGCTACACCTTC
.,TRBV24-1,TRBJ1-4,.,CATSDPLNEKLFF,TGTGCCACCAGTGATCCGCTAAATGAAAAACTGTTTTTT
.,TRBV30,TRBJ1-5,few,CAWSVRRVGNQPQHF,TGTGCCTGGAGTGTACGGCGCGTCGGGAATCAGCCCCAGCATTTT
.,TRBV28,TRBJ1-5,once,CASSLRGSNQPQHF,TGTGCCAGCAGTTTAAGGGGTAGCAATCAGCCCCAGCATTTT
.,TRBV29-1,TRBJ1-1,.,CSVEGQAEIKSDTEAFF,TGCAGCGTTGAAGGACAGGCAGAAATCAAATCGGACACTGAAGCTTTCTTT
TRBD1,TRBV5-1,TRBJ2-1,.,CASGGPTTGGNNEQFF,TGCGCCAGCGGCGGTCCTACGACAGGGGGCAACAATGAGCAGTTCTTC
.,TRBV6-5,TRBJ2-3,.,CASSGSTDTQYF,TGTGCCAGCAGCGGTAGCACAGATACGCAGTATTTT
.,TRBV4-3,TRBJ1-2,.,CASSQEGRGRGYTF,TGCGCCAGCAGCCAAGAGGGCAGGGGTAGAGGCTACACCTTC
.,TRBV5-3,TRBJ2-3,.,CARSLDGGWDTQYF,TGTGCCAGAAGCTTGGACGGGGGATGGGATACGCAGTATTTT
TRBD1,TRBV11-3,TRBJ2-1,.,CASSLGTGDSINEQFF,TGTGCCAGCAGCTTAGGTACTGGGGACAGCATCAATGAGCAGTTCTTC
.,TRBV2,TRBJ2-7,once,CASKQGTYEQYF,TGTGCCAGCAAACAGGGCACCTACGAGCAGTACTTC